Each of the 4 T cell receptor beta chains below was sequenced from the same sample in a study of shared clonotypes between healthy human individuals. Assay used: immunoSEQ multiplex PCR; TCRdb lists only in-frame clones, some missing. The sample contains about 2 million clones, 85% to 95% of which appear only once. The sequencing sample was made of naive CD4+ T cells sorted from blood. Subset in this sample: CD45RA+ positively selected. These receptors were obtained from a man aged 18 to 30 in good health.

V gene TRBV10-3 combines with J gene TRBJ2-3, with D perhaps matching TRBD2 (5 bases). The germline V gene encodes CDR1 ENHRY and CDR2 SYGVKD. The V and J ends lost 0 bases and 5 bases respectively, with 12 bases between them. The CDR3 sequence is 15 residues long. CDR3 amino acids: CAISESRGNGDTQYF. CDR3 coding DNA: TGTGCCATCAGTGAGTCGAGAGGGAATGGAGATACGCAGTATTTT.

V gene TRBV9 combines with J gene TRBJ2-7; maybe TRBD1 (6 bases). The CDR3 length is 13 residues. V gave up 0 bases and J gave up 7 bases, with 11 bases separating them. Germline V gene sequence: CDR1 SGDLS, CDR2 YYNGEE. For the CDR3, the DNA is TGTGCCAGCAGCGTAGTTCAGGGGCGGGAGCAGTACTTC. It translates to CASSVVQGREQYF.

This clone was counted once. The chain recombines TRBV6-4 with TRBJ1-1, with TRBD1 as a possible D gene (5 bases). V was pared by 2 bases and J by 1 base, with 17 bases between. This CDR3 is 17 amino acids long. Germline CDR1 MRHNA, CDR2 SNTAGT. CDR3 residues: CASSDPGRRDANTEAFF. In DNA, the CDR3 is TGTGCCAGCAGTGACCCGGGACGGAGGGATGCGAACACTGAAGCTTTCTTT.

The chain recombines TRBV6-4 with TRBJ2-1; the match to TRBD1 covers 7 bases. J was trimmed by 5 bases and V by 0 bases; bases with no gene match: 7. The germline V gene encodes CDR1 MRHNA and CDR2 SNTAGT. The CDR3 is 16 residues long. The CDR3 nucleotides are TGTGCCAGCAGTGACTCGCCCCGGACAGGAAACAATGAGCAGTTCTTC. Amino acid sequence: CASSDSPRTGNNEQFF.